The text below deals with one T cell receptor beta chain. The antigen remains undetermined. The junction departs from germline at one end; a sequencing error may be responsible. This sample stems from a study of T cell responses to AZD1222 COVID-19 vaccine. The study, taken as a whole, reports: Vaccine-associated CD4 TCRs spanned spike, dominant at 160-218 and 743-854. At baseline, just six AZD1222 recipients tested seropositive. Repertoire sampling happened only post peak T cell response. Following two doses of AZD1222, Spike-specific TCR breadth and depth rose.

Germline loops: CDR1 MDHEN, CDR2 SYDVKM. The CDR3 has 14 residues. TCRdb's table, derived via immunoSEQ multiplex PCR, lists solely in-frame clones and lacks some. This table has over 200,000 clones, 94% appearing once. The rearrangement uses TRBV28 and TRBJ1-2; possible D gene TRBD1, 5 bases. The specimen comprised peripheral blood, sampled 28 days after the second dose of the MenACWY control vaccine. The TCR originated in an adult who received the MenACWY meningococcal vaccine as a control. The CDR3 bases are TGTGCCAGCAGCTCTGACAGACTTAACTATGACTACACCTTC. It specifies CASSSDRLNYDYTF.